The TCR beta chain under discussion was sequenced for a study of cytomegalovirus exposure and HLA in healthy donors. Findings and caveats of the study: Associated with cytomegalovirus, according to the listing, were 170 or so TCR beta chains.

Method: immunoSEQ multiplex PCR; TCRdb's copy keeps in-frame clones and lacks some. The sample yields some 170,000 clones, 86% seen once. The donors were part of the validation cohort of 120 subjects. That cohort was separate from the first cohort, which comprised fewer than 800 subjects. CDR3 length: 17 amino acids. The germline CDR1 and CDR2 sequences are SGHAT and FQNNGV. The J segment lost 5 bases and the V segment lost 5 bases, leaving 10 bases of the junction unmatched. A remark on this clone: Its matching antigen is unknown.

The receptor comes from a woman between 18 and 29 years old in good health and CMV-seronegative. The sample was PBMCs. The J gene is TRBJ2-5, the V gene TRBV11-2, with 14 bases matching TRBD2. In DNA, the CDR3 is TGTGCCAGCAGCCCGGGACTAGCGGGAGCAAGGTTGGAGACCCAGTACTTC. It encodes CASSPGLAGARLETQYF.